Detailed here is one TCR beta chain. The specificity of this receptor is unknown. Base qualities are not recorded, but no much larger clone differs from it by a single base. From cysteine to phenylalanine, the CDR3 is 14 amino acids long. Only CDR3 DNA is held: 42 bases, read in frame from base 1. V gives up 7 bases and J gives up 4 bases, and the segment between their germline ends measures 16 bases. CDR1 and CDR2 are drawn from the germline V gene: MNHEY, SVGAGI. This specimen comes from a study of blood T cell repertoires in COVID-19 (dated by TCRdb to 2020 to 2021). In the study overall: Collaborator samples came from the United States, Italy and Spain and covered acute and convalescent phases of COVID-19. The material from the prospective study consisted of cDNA or gDNA derived from T cells, B-cell-depleted T cells, or PBMCs. The dataset comprised deeply sampled blood TCRbeta repertoires from subjects exposed to, actively infected with, or recovered from COVID-19. A freely available public database, intended as a resource for researchers studying the immune response to SARS-CoV-2, is where the repertoires were released. Samples were obtained from the ongoing ImmuneRACE study (first 160 participants) and from over 1,000 subjects provided by 6 global collaborators. The sample metadata nearly always contained a de-identified subject ID, COVID-19 status, age in years and sex. Where available, HLA class I and class II types were obtained from metadata supplied by the sample provider rather than from assay-based typing. The full study reports these points: How much clinical and demographic metadata was included differed by source and by participant, and the metadata was provided uncurated.

Participants in the prospective study were aged roughly 18 to 89 years, lived in 24 United States geographic areas, and enrolled through a virtual design. In the prospective study, participants were assigned to cohorts based on the clinical history participants reported in a screening survey and a study questionnaire. ImmuneRACE Cohort 3 recovered participants were defined by two consecutive negative NP/OP PCR tests, healthcare professional clearance, or symptom resolution. In the prospective study, mobile phlebotomists collected whole blood, serum and a nasopharyngeal or oropharyngeal swab from each participant. Additional blood draws and questionnaires over a 2-month period could optionally be provided by prospective study participants. Before DNA extraction, prospective study blood samples were shipped either frozen or at room temperature. TCRbeta CDR3 regions were amplified from genomic DNA by means of the immunoSEQ Assay, a bias-controlled multiplex PCR. The authors processed their data as follows. The number of nucleated cells in each sample was estimated by amplification of reference gene primers within the assay. To quantify the absolute abundance of each unique TCRbeta CDR3 rearrangement, sequence reads were collapsed and filtered. For each sample, productive Simpson clonality was calculated as the square root of Simpson's diversity index across productive rearrangements. TCRdb limited this immuneACCESS table to in-frame rearrangements with V and J called. A share of clones is missing; checked studies link under half to unresolved V genes, and the rest is unexplained. The DNA was the basis for D and trimming; V, J and clone size are from that table. The sample contains 160,000 or so clones, more than 75% of them found a single time. The leading ten clones occupy approximately 6% of the sample.

The chain employs TRBV6-5 and TRBJ1-2; the D gene identity is not certain. The sequenced sample was PBMCs or T cells enriched from blood (not recorded which). This receptor was obtained from a middle-aged man who had recovered from COVID-19. CDR3 sequence: CASTLAGNLYGYTF. The DNA sequence is given as TGTGCCAGCACCCTTGCTGGCAACCTCTATGGCTACACCTTC.